A single sample gave rise to the 23 T cell receptor beta chains below, sequenced in a study of Ad26.COV2.S vaccination and SARS-CoV-2 variants. Specified treatment: around 19 received Ad26.COV2.S at low or high dose, single or two shots; about 5 received placebo; per-sample allocation not given. After the first vaccine or placebo injection, samples were drawn on day 63. Data came from immunoSEQ multiplex PCR; TCRdb stores just in-frame clones and leaves some out. This repertoire shows some 640,000 clones, around 92% found once; its top ten account for nearly 1.5%. The sequences come from peripheral blood, collected in a trial of Ad26.COV2.S vaccine versus placebo. The source is a person between 18 and 65 years old who received the Ad26.COV2.S COVID-19 vaccine or a placebo.

This clone was seen a few times. CDR3 loop: CASSSTGTGEAFF. The CDR3 bases are TGTGCCAGCAGTTCCACAGGGACCGGCGAAGCTTTCTTT. The chain joins TRBV6-5 to TRBJ1-1, with D perhaps TRBD1 (6 bases). This CDR3 has 13 residues. The V gene's germline CDR1 is MNHEY and CDR2 SVGAGI. V was shortened by 4 bases and J by 8 bases, with 14 bases between the two germline ends.

This rearrangement joins TRBV2 to TRBJ1-2; possible D gene TRBD1, 5 bases. Germline CDR1 SNHLY, CDR2 FYNNEI. V was shortened by 6 bases and J by 2 bases, with 7 bases between the two germline ends. The CDR3 covers 12 residues. The CDR3, as DNA: TGTGCCAGCAGACGACAGAACTATGGCTACACCTTC. This encodes CASRRQNYGYTF.

V usage is TRBV3-1 (or the pseudogene TRBV3-2) and J usage is TRBJ1-1, with D tentatively TRBD1 (6 bases). There are 14 residues in the CDR3. CDR1 LGHDT and CDR2 YNNKEL come from the germline V gene (reference sequence). With 4 bases removed from V and 1 base from J, the gap between germline ends came to 10 bases. DNA of the CDR3: TGTGCCAGCAGCCGAGGGACAAGGAACACTGAAGCTTTCTTT. Its protein product is CASSRGTRNTEAFF.

There are a few counts of this clone. Here the CDR3 reads CASSPLQGADSNQPQHF. The CDR3 DNA reads as TGTGCCAGCAGCCCACTGCAAGGGGCGGATAGCAATCAGCCCCAGCATTTT. The chain carries TRBV21-1 and TRBJ1-5; TRBD1 is the table's D call and was not checked against the DNA. TRBV21-1 is given as a pseudogene. CDR3 size: 17 residues.

The genes are TRBV5-8 and TRBJ2-1; perhaps TRBD1 as D (8 bases). Germline assignment: CDR1 SGHTS and CDR2 YDEGEE. Trimming took off 0 bases at V and 6 bases at J, with 16 bases between the two ends. The CDR3 loop spans 16 amino acids. The CDR3 here is CASSLGRGTGRNEQFF. The CDR3 bases are TGTGCCAGCAGCTTGGGGCGGGGGACAGGCCGCAATGAGCAGTTCTTC.

This chain connects TRBV2 to TRBJ2-3; D possibly corresponds to TRBD2 (5 bases). This CDR3 spans 16 amino acids. Looked up from germline, CDR1 is SNHLY and CDR2 is FYNNEI. Trimming took 6 bases from V and 3 from J, leaving 19 bases between them. CDR3 nucleotides: TGTGCCAGCAGCCCCCGATCGGGGTCCGGAACAGATACGCAGTATTTT. Amino acid sequence: CASSPRSGSGTDTQYF.

V usage is TRBV30 and J usage is TRBJ1-6; 10 nucleotides align to TRBD1. Germline lookup yields CDR1 GTSNPN and CDR2 SVGIG (reference sequence). V shed 0 bases, J shed 9 bases, and the junction held 5 bases outside the gene matches. The CDR3 is made up of 15 amino acids. CDR3 DNA sequence: TGTGCCTGGAGTGTAAAGACAGGGGGCATTTCACCCCTCCACTTT. Its protein is CAWSVKTGGISPLHF.

The chain recombines TRBV5-8 with TRBJ1-5; 7 nucleotides line up with TRBD1. V was pared by 4 bases and J by 3 bases, with 4 bases of the junction left unmatched. This CDR3 is 14 amino acids long. Germline V gives CDR1 SGHTS, CDR2 YDEGEE. CDR3 nucleotides: TGTGCCAGCAGCGGGGGACAGATCAATCAGCCCCAGCATTTT. Translation: CASSGGQINQPQHF.

The V and J genes are TRBV12-3 or TRBV12-4 and TRBJ1-2; no clear D. The CDR3 totals 12 residues. V was cut by 4 bases and J by 4 bases, with 7 bases left in between. CDR3 bases: TGTGCCAGCAGTTGGGTAATCTATGGCTACACCTTC. Its translation: CASSWVIYGYTF.

A single count supports this clone. The genes are TRBV30 and TRBJ2-7; 12 bases are a match to TRBD2. The ends lost 5 bases at V and 4 bases at J; junction bases unmatched: 6. The CDR3 spans 14 residues. From germline, CDR1 is GTSNPN and CDR2 SVGIG (reference sequence). The CDR3 here is CAWGLAGSRYEQYF. CDR3 nucleotide sequence: TGTGCCTGGGGACTAGCGGGGTCTAGGTACGAGCAGTACTTC.

This clone appeared a few times. The chain combines TRBV11-3 with TRBJ2-5; maybe TRBD2 (6 bases). Trimming took off 1 base at V and 3 bases at J, with 9 bases between the two ends. The CDR3 runs to 14 residues. Germline lookup yields CDR1 SGHNT and CDR2 YENEEA. The CDR3 bases are TGTGCCAGCAGCTTAGTCGGCGGGGAAGAGACCCAGTACTTC. This sequence encodes CASSLVGGEETQYF.

The chain joins TRBV2 to TRBJ2-1; D not certain. The CDR3 spans 13 residues. The germline V and J ends were trimmed by 5 bases and 3 bases, with 8 bases remaining between them. CDR1 is SNHLY and CDR2 is FYNNEI in the germline V gene. CDR3 bases: TGTGCCAGCAGTAAAGGTCTCTACAATGAGCAGTTCTTC. Protein product: CASSKGLYNEQFF.

The chain employs TRBV7-2 and TRBJ1-1; D call uncertain. Deletions cut 5 bases from V and 2 bases from J, with 12 bases between. The CDR3 covers 14 residues. Germline CDR1 SGHTA, CDR2 FQGNSA. The CDR3 region is CASSPRVGNTEAFF. The CDR3 region has the DNA TGTGCCAGCAGCCCACGAGTTGGTAACACTGAAGCTTTCTTT.

The V and J genes are TRBV6-1 and TRBJ2-2, with D possibly being TRBD1 or TRBD2 (6 bases each). The CDR3 loop spans 16 amino acids. With 2 bases removed from V and 4 bases from J, the gap between germline ends came to 14 bases. Germline loops: CDR1 MNHNS, CDR2 SASEGT. CDR3 in amino acids: CASSELGGLATGELFF. In nucleotides, the CDR3 is TGTGCCAGCAGTGAATTGGGGGGCCTTGCCACCGGGGAGCTGTTTTTT.

This clone has only one observation. The chain has TRBV6-5 and TRBJ2-2, with TRBD1 matching over 9 bases. CDR1 and CDR2 (germline): MNHEY, SVGAGI. The CDR3 contains 15 residues. V lost 5 bases and J lost 3; bases outside the gene matches: 4. Here the CDR3 reads CASSRQGGDTGELFF. The CDR3 DNA reads TGTGCCAGCAGTCGACAGGGGGGAGACACCGGGGAGCTGTTTTTT.

This clone was seen just once. The chain uses TRBV6-1 and TRBJ2-1, with D unresolved. With 1 base removed from V and 0 bases from J, the gap between germline ends came to 4 bases. Germline-derived CDR1 and CDR2 are MNHNS and SASEGT. The CDR3 is 14 amino acids. The CDR3 loop reads CASSEVGSYNEQFF. The DNA of the CDR3 is TGTGCCAGCAGTGAAGTAGGCTCCTACAATGAGCAGTTCTTC.

J is TRBJ2-3 and V is TRBV18, with 8 nucleotides matching TRBD1. Trimming removed 4 bases from V and 2 bases from J; junction bases left unmatched: 5. Germline CDR1 KGHSH, CDR2 LQKENI. The CDR3 consists of 15 residues. CDR3 amino acids: CASSLTGGYTDTQYF. The CDR3 DNA reads as TGTGCCAGCTCACTAACAGGGGGATACACAGATACGCAGTATTTT.

The gene calls are TRBV14 and TRBJ1-1; possible D gene TRBD1, 6 bases. From germline, CDR1 is SGHDN and CDR2 FVKESK. The CDR3 contains 15 residues. Trimming cost V 0 bases and J 11 bases, with 19 bases left between them. CDR3 sequence (DNA): TGTGCCAGCAGCCAAGAACCGAGACAGGCGCAATCCGCTTTCTTT. Translated, it gives CASSQEPRQAQSAFF. Variable domain in full (rest from reference TRBV14 and TRBJ1-1): EAGVTQFPSHSVIEKGQTVTLRCDPISGHDNLYWYRRVMGKEIKFLLHFVKESKQDESGMPNNRFLAERTGGTYSTLKVQPAELEDSGVYFCASSQEPRQAQSAFFGQGTRLTVV.

This clone was counted a few times. The gene calls are TRBV7-9 and TRBJ1-1; D ambiguous. The CDR3 runs to 13 residues. Germline CDR1 SEHNR, CDR2 FQNEAQ (reference sequence). V shed 3 bases and J shed 0 bases, with 5 bases lying between them. CDR3 nucleotide sequence: TGTGCCAGCAGCTTTCAGGTGAACACTGAAGCTTTCTTT. Amino acids: CASSFQVNTEAFF.

The chain recombines TRBV6-6 with TRBJ2-2, with 10 bases identical to TRBD1. The CDR3 runs 18 residues. Germline loops: CDR1 MNHNY, CDR2 SVGAGI (reference sequence). Trimming at V came to 5 bases and at J to 4 bases, leaving 13 bases not matched to a gene. This CDR3 reads CASSLFSTGGPSTGELFF. Here the CDR3 DNA reads TGTGCCAGCAGTCTATTCTCGACAGGGGGCCCGAGCACCGGGGAGCTGTTTTTT.

The gene calls are TRBV11-2 and TRBJ2-3, with unresolved D. Trimming removed 1 base from V and 2 bases from J, with 7 bases in between. The CDR3 runs to 14 residues. CDR1 and CDR2 (germline): SGHAT, FQNNGV. The chain's CDR3 is CASSLVTDTDTQYF. The CDR3 DNA sequence: TGTGCCAGCAGCTTAGTAACTGACACAGATACGCAGTATTTT.

This sequence joins TRBV19 and TRBJ2-1; 7 bases match TRBD2. Germline CDR1 reads LNHDA; CDR2 reads SQIVND (reference sequence). The junction had 4 bases not matched to a gene; V was cut back by 3 bases and J by 5 bases. The CDR3 sequence is 14 residues long. The chain's CDR3 is CASSMGGSNNEQFF. Written as DNA, the CDR3 is TGTGCCAGTAGTATGGGCGGGAGTAACAATGAGCAGTTCTTC.

The table lists this clone with a count of one. The chain links TRBV7-9 to TRBJ2-7; TRBD1 might be the D (5 bases). The CDR3 has 12 residues. Trimming took off 6 bases at V and 3 bases at J, with 9 bases between the two ends. Germline-derived CDR1 and CDR2 are SEHNR and FQNEAQ (reference sequence). The CDR3 DNA sequence: TGTGCCAGCAGGTCAGGGATCTACGAGCAGTACTTC. This gives the protein CASRSGIYEQYF.